A single sample is the source of the 29 T cell receptor beta chains below, sequenced in a study of cytomegalovirus exposure and HLA in healthy donors. Generated by immunoSEQ multiplex PCR, the TCRdb table keeps only in-frame clones and is missing some. The sample holds about 310,000 clones, approximately 91% seen once. The source material was PBMCs. The receptors originated from a man aged 30-40 years in good health and CMV-seronegative.

This chain uses TRBV4-3 with TRBJ2-5; maybe TRBD2 (6 bases). V was trimmed by 3 bases and J by 6 bases, leaving 17 bases between them. Germline V gives CDR1 LGHNA, CDR2 YSLEER. The CDR3 sequence is 15 residues long. The chain's CDR3 is CASSHSLGREKTQYF. The DNA of the CDR3 is TGCGCCAGCAGCCATTCGTTGGGGCGGGAAAAGACCCAGTACTTC.

This clone was recorded a few times. V is TRBV9 and J is TRBJ2-2, with 10 positions matching TRBD2. CDR1 and CDR2 (germline): SGDLS, YYNGEE. This CDR3 contains 18 residues. V gave up 2 bases and J gave up 2 bases; unmatched junction bases: 9. The CDR3 here is CASSVLPSGGPNTGELFF. The CDR3 nucleotides read TGTGCCAGCAGCGTTCTCCCTAGCGGGGGCCCAAACACCGGGGAGCTGTTTTTT. The full variable domain, with the rest looked up from reference TRBV9 and TRBJ2-2, is DSGVTQTPKHLITATGQRVTLRCSPRSGDLSVYWYQQSLDQGLQFLIQYYNGEERAKGNILERFSAQQFPDLHSELNLSSLELGDSALYFCASSVLPSGGPNTGELFFGEGSRLTVL.

The V gene is TRBV19, the J gene TRBJ2-2; weak D call: TRBD2 (5 bases). The CDR3 consists of 15 residues. The V end was cut by 5 bases, the J end by 6 bases, with 16 bases between. Germline V lookup: CDR1 LNHDA, CDR2 SQIVND (reference sequence). The CDR3 bases are TGTGCCAGTAGTGTTCTAGCTAGTATTGCCGGGGAGCTGTTTTTT. Protein sequence: CASSVLASIAGELFF.

The chain carries TRBV29-1 and TRBJ1-5; D not certain. The CDR3 length is 13 residues. In germline, CDR1 is SQVTM, CDR2 ANQGSEA. Trimming removed 4 bases from V and 0 bases from J, with 7 bases in between. The CDR3 loop is CSVGENSNQPQHF. CDR3 coding DNA: TGCAGCGTTGGTGAGAATAGCAATCAGCCCCAGCATTTT.

The rearrangement uses TRBV7-8 and TRBJ1-2; D ambiguous. V was trimmed by 3 bases and J by 0 bases, leaving 5 bases between them. From germline, CDR1 is SGHVS and CDR2 FQNEAQ. This CDR3 region has 13 residues. The CDR3 sequence is CASSLVANYGYTF. The CDR3 nucleotides read TGTGCCAGCAGCTTGGTAGCTAACTATGGCTACACCTTC.

The chain uses TRBV14 and TRBJ1-1; D possibly corresponds to TRBD1 (5 bases). The CDR3 contains 15 residues. V shed 0 bases and J shed 3 bases, with 11 bases lying between them. From germline, CDR1 is SGHDN and CDR2 FVKESK. CDR3 sequence (DNA): TGTGCCAGCAGCCAAGATCAGGAGGGGTACACTGAAGCTTTCTTT. Protein sequence: CASSQDQEGYTEAFF.

This sequence joins TRBV4-1 and TRBJ1-1; no reliable D call. The CDR3 is 14 amino acids. Trimming pared 0 bases from V and 7 bases from J, leaving 12 bases between. Germline assignment: CDR1 MGHRA and CDR2 YSYEKL. The CDR3 spells CASSQDVGRVEAFF. The CDR3 DNA follows: TGCGCCAGCAGCCAAGATGTAGGGCGGGTTGAAGCTTTCTTT.

The gene calls are TRBV4-3 and TRBJ2-1; 10 bases map to TRBD2. Trimming cost V 2 bases and J 5 bases; bases outside gene matches: 6. CDR3 length: 16 amino acids. The germline V gene encodes CDR1 LGHNA and CDR2 YSLEER. The CDR3 DNA sequence: TGCGCCAGCAGCCAACTAGCGGGGGCCAACAACAATGAGCAGTTCTTC. It codes for CASSQLAGANNNEQFF.

This clone was observed a single time. The rearrangement links TRBV9 to TRBJ1-1, with 7 bases identical to TRBD1. The ends lost 0 bases at V and 4 bases at J; junction bases unmatched: 12. Germline V gene data show CDR1 as SGDLS and CDR2 as YYNGEE. The CDR3 is 17 amino acids. CDR3 nucleotide sequence: TGTGCCAGCAGCGTAGCTAAAGGACAGGTCTTACCCACTGAAGCTTTCTTT. Protein product: CASSVAKGQVLPTEAFF.

The rearrangement joins TRBV19 to TRBJ1-1, with D unresolved. Germline V CDR1 and CDR2: LNHDA, SQIVND (reference sequence). The CDR3 length is 9 residues. Trimming took 4 bases from V and 11 from J, leaving 5 bases between them. The CDR3 nucleotides are TGTGCCAGTAGTACCCGGGCTTTCTTT. It encodes CASSTRAFF. The entire variable domain, with the rest obtained from reference TRBV19 and TRBJ1-1, is as follows: DGGITQSPKYLFRKEGQNVTLSCEQNLNHDAMYWYRQDPGQGLRLIYYSQIVNDFQKGDIAEGYSVSREKKESFPLTVTSAQKNPTAFYLCASSTRAFFGQGTRLTVV.

V gene TRBV19 combines with J gene TRBJ2-2, with D tentatively TRBD1 (5 bases). The length of the CDR3 is 18 residues. The germline CDR1 and CDR2 sequences are LNHDA and SQIVND (reference sequence). Trimming left V 5 bases short and J 0 bases short, with 19 bases between. The DNA of the CDR3 is TGTGCCAGTAGTTTCCGACCGACAGAAACCACGAACACCGGGGAGCTGTTTTTT. This translates into CASSFRPTETTNTGELFF. Filled out from reference TRBV19 and TRBJ2-2, the complete variable domain reads DGGITQSPKYLFRKEGQNVTLSCEQNLNHDAMYWYRQDPGQGLRLIYYSQIVNDFQKGDIAEGYSVSREKKESFPLTVTSAQKNPTAFYLCASSFRPTETTNTGELFFGEGSRLTVL.

This sequence joins TRBV5-1 and TRBJ2-3; the match to TRBD2 covers 13 bases. The CDR3 length is 17 residues. The ends lost 4 bases at V and 0 bases at J; junction bases unmatched: 5. Germline V lookup: CDR1 SGHRS, CDR2 YFSETQ. Here the CDR3 reads CASSRTSGGASTDTQYF. The CDR3 coding sequence is TGCGCCAGCAGCCGAACTAGCGGGGGGGCGAGCACAGATACGCAGTATTTT.

The genes are TRBV5-1 and TRBJ1-1; D is ambiguous. The CDR3 is 12 amino acids. The germline gives CDR1 SGHRS, CDR2 YFSETQ. Trimming cost V 4 bases and J 5 bases, with 9 bases left between them. Written as DNA, the CDR3 is TGCGCCAGCAGCCGTACCGGGACTGAAGCTTTCTTT. Protein: CASSRTGTEAFF.

This clone was recorded once. The gene calls are TRBV4-3 and TRBJ2-2, with unresolved D. V lost 0 bases, J lost 0 bases, and 5 bases lay in between. Looked up from germline, CDR1 is LGHNA and CDR2 is YSLEER. The CDR3 totals 15 residues. CDR3 nucleotides: TGCGCCAGCAGCCAAGACTACCCGAACACCGGGGAGCTGTTTTTT. Translated: CASSQDYPNTGELFF.

V is TRBV7-8 and J is TRBJ1-1, with 10 bases lining up with TRBD1. The trim removed 4 bases at V and 8 bases at J, leaving 7 bases unmatched. Germline CDR1 SGHVS, CDR2 FQNEAQ. The CDR3 has 14 residues. The CDR3 protein is CASSSWDRGEEAFF. CDR3 nucleotide sequence: TGTGCCAGCAGCTCCTGGGACAGGGGTGAGGAAGCTTTCTTT.

This rearrangement joins TRBV7-9 to TRBJ2-3; perhaps TRBD1 as D (5 bases). CDR1 and CDR2 from the germline V gene are SEHNR and FQNEAQ (reference sequence). Trimming cost V 0 bases and J 5 bases, with 9 bases left between them. The CDR3 is 14 amino acids. CDR3 sequence reads: CASSLAGVVDTQYF. The CDR3 DNA is TGTGCCAGCAGCTTAGCAGGGGTGGTAGATACGCAGTATTTT.

The rearrangement uses TRBV6-4 and TRBJ1-5; 9 bases align to TRBD1. Germline CDR1 and CDR2: MRHNA and SNTAGT. CDR3 size: 18 residues. V shed 1 base and J 0 bases; nucleotides not matched to a gene: 7. CDR3 in DNA: TGTGCCAGCAGTGACTTCCGGGACAGGGATTATAGCAATCAGCCCCAGCATTTT. Translated: CASSDFRDRDYSNQPQHF.

CDR3 sequence: CATRVAKGVDEQYF. The CDR3 coding sequence is TGTGCCACCCGGGTGGCTAAAGGAGTCGACGAGCAGTACTTC. This chain connects TRBV6-6 to TRBJ2-7, with D unclear. Germline CDR1 reads MNHNY; CDR2 reads SVGAGI (reference sequence). Trimming shortened V by 10 bases and J by 5 bases, and 21 bases separated the two germline ends. This CDR3 spans 14 amino acids.

The chain couples TRBV7-9 to TRBJ2-7, with 8 bases identical to TRBD1. CDR1 and CDR2 from the germline V gene are SEHNR and FQNEAQ (reference sequence). After removal of 10 bases from V and 1 base from J, the junction contained 12 bases not matched to a gene. This CDR3 spans 15 amino acids. In nucleotides, the CDR3 is TGTGCCACGGCCTCGGGCAGGGGGCAATCCTACGAGCAGTACTTC. It codes for CATASGRGQSYEQYF.

This clone has a handful of counts. The genes are TRBV18 and TRBJ2-3; weak D call: TRBD1 (5 bases). The length of the CDR3 is 17 residues. Trimming stripped 2 bases from V and 0 bases from J, with 15 bases between. Germline loops: CDR1 KGHSH, CDR2 LQKENI. In DNA, the CDR3 is TGTGCCAGCTCACCAGCTGGGGCACCTCGTAGCACAGATACGCAGTATTTT. This translates into CASSPAGAPRSTDTQYF.

The chain couples TRBV5-4 to TRBJ1-5, with 8 bases matching TRBD1. The CDR3 length is 14 residues. The V gene's germline CDR1 is SGHNT and CDR2 YYREEE (reference sequence). V lost 0 bases, J lost 5 bases, and 1 base stayed unmatched. Here the CDR3 DNA reads TGTGCCAGCAGCTTGGACAGGGGGGATCAGCCCCAGCATTTT. Amino acids: CASSLDRGDQPQHF.

The rearrangement links TRBV29-1 to TRBJ1-1; TRBD1 matches at 10 bases. After removal of 7 bases from V and 0 bases from J, the junction contained 8 bases not matched to a gene. The CDR3 consists of 15 residues. Germline V gene sequence: CDR1 SQVTM, CDR2 ANQGSEA. In DNA, the CDR3 is TGCAGCGGTACCCGGACAGGGGGATTGAACACTGAAGCTTTCTTT. It is translated as CSGTRTGGLNTEAFF.

The gene calls are TRBV11-2 and TRBJ2-7; D call uncertain. Trimming removed 4 bases at V and 5 bases at J, with 9 bases between. Germline CDR1 and CDR2: SGHAT and FQNNGV. This CDR3 comprises 12 residues. CDR3 in DNA: TGTGCCAGCAGCTCTTTCTTCCACGAGCAGTACTTC. Translating gives CASSSFFHEQYF.

The chain joins TRBV2 to TRBJ1-2, with 10 bases that match TRBD1. CDR1 and CDR2 from the germline V gene are SNHLY and FYNNEI. V was pared by 6 bases and J by 4 bases, with 8 bases of the junction left unmatched. The CDR3 loop spans 15 amino acids. The CDR3 bases are TGTGCCAGCAGACCCGGGACAGGGGTTAGCTATGGCTACACCTTC. This codes for CASRPGTGVSYGYTF.

J is TRBJ2-3 and V is TRBV6-5, with TRBD1 matching 7 bases. From germline, CDR1 is MNHEY and CDR2 SVGAGI. CDR3 size: 14 residues. The V and J ends lost 6 bases and 1 base, in that order; junction bases with no gene match: 4. CDR3 DNA sequence: TGTGCCAGCAGCAGAACAGGGGGCACAGATACGCAGTATTTT. Amino acids: CASSRTGGTDTQYF.

Only one count was recorded for this clone. The genes are TRBV9 and TRBJ1-6; D unresolved. Trimming took 0 bases from V and 10 from J, leaving 8 bases between them. The CDR3 has 13 residues. Germline V gene sequence: CDR1 SGDLS, CDR2 YYNGEE. This CDR3 reads CASSVGTQSPLHF. CDR3 nucleotides: TGTGCCAGCAGCGTAGGAACCCAGTCACCCCTCCACTTT.

This clone was counted between two and nine times. This chain uses TRBV25-1 with TRBJ2-7; D perhaps matches TRBD1 (5 bases). V was clipped by 2 bases and J by 4 bases, with 15 bases between them. CDR1 and CDR2 (germline): MGHDK, SYGVNS. The CDR3 is 15 amino acids. The CDR3 reads CASSEQGSEVYEQYF. The CDR3 DNA is TGTGCCAGCAGTGAACAGGGCTCCGAAGTTTACGAGCAGTACTTC.

The V and J genes are TRBV6-1 and TRBJ2-7; 7 bases align to TRBD1. The V gene end was trimmed by 9 bases and the J gene end by 3 bases; junction bases not matched to a gene: 8. The V gene's germline CDR1 is MNHNS and CDR2 SASEGT. This CDR3 comprises 13 residues. CDR3 coding DNA: TGTGCCAGTGCCGCACAGGGGAACTACGAGCAGTACTTC. This gives the protein CASAAQGNYEQYF.

The gene calls are TRBV5-4 and TRBJ1-5, with D unclear. Looked up from germline, CDR1 is SGHNT and CDR2 is YYREEE (reference sequence). The V and J ends lost 0 bases and 6 bases respectively, with 4 bases between them. The length of the CDR3 is 12 residues. The CDR3 sequence is CASSLDRQPQHF. DNA of the CDR3: TGTGCCAGCAGCTTGGATCGTCAGCCCCAGCATTTT.